This T cell receptor (beta chain) derives from a study of cytomegalovirus exposure and HLA in healthy donors. General observations from the study: Only CMV serostatus was available as immune exposure information. A classifier reportedly called cytomegalovirus status with high sensitivity and specificity. In a later analysis, TCR beta V- and J-gene trimming showed a link to a missense DCLRE1C variant. What a later analysis showed was that several of the most significant clusters appeared linked to common viral pathogens.

CDR3 length: 14 amino acids. Per the germline V gene, CDR1 is SGHRS and CDR2 is YFSETQ. J gave up 7 bases and V 4 bases, and 6 bases lay outside the gene matches. The PCR used 60 Vbeta and 13 Jbeta primers. Measured with immunoSEQ multiplex PCR; TCRdb has only the in-frame clones, and not every one. The sample has around 140,000 clones. About this clone itself: The antigen is not known.

The V call is TRBV5-1, the J call TRBJ2-2, with TRBD1 identical over 8 bases. The sample taken for sequencing was PBMCs. The sequence derives from a woman in her thirties or forties in good health and CMV-seropositive. This CDR3 reads CASSPQGAGGELFF. As DNA, the CDR3 is TGCGCCAGCAGCCCTCAGGGGGCTGGCGGGGAGCTGTTTTTT. Filled out from reference TRBV5-1 and TRBJ2-2, the complete variable domain reads KAGVTQTPRYLIKTRGQQVTLSCSPISGHRSVSWYQQTPGQGLQFLFEYFSETQRNKGNFPGRFSGRQFSNSRSEMNVSTLELGDSALYLCASSPQGAGGELFFGEGSRLTVL.